The sequence of this T cell receptor (beta chain) was determined in a study of PD-L1 blockade in urothelial cancer (dated by TCRdb to 2017 to 2019). In the study overall: Every patient began therapy in 2014 and was given atezolizumab 1,200 mg intravenously every 3 weeks. A median of 141,255 T cells and 65,000 to 90,000 unique TCRs was obtained from blood samples, and a median clonality of roughly 0.074 was observed. Progression-free survival longer than 6 months counted as durable clinical benefit, and TCR features were additionally tested against both progression-free and overall survival. Pretreatment tumor samples and matched peripheral blood, collected serially before and after atezolizumab treatment, underwent TCR sequencing. The study, an exploratory multi-omic analysis, examined somatic, immune and clinical correlates of response to PD-L1 blockade with atezolizumab in urothelial cancer. Twenty-five of 29 patients were males with bladder-origin urothelial cancer, and about 65% of the 29 reported a prior smoking history. An ECOG performance status of 0 or 1 was recorded for the patients, and 0 to 3 prior chemotherapy regimens had been received by the patients. Blood samples were analyzed 3 weeks after the start of treatment (second dose) and 6 weeks after the start of treatment. Twenty-nine patients had pretreatment blood TCR-seq, roughly 24 had at least one posttreatment blood collection, and roughly 24 had tumor TCR-seq. In the same patients who had TCR sequencing, pretreatment tumors also underwent whole exome sequencing and RNA sequencing. Fewer than ten patients reached durable clinical benefit, while 20 patients did not. On the study overall, not on this receptor specifically: Among patients with durable benefit, tumor-associated TCR clones showed greater expansion in peripheral blood 3 weeks after treatment started (n ≈ 20, p = 0.022). A pretreatment peripheral blood TCR clonality below the median was linked to improved progression-free and overall survival. Because the sample size was small (n of about 29) and many exploratory analyses were performed, the results are intended to be hypothesis-generating.

Synthetic TCR analog templates were spiked into each PCR to estimate absolute template abundance from read counts. The immunoSEQ assay was used to amplify TCRbeta CDR3 regions from genomic DNA with bias-controlled V and J gene primers. Sequencing of rearranged TCRbeta segments was performed at approximately 20X coverage. The study's own analysis went as follows. Sequencing errors were corrected by clustering, and CDR3s were annotated against IMGT so that V, D and J genes could be assigned. Out-of-frame and stop-codon sequences were excluded, and only productive TCRbeta rearrangements were used in downstream analyses. Clonality was calculated as one minus the Shannon entropy normalized by the log of the number of unique productive sequences. Fisher's exact test with Benjamini-Hochberg correction, using a cutoff of adjusted p below 0.01, was how clones that differed between time points or between blood and tumor were identified. In TCRdb, the immuneACCESS table is reduced to in-frame sequences with V and J assigned. These tables do not hold every clone; where another copy was compared, an unresolved V gene accounts for under half, and the others remain unexplained. V, J and clone size are those of that table, while D and trimming were read from the DNA. Present in this sample are 50,000 or so clones, roughly four fifths of which were seen just once. Around 4.5% of the sample goes to the ten largest clones.

A remark on this clone: Which antigen it targets is not known. No much larger clone exists at a distance of one base, and base qualities are not known.

V has 11 bases trimmed and J has 15 bases trimmed; junction bases matching no gene number 11. The CDR1 and CDR2 encoded by the germline V gene are SNHLY and FYNNEI. Its CDR3 holds 13 amino acids, cysteine through phenylalanine. Only the CDR3 part of the read is kept: 39 bases, read in frame from the first base. A total of around 30 patients with locally advanced or metastatic urothelial carcinoma, treated at Memorial Sloan Kettering on a trial protocol, made up the cohort. Peripheral blood mononuclear cells were collected from each patient pretreatment and during treatment, giving between 1 and 8 total time points per patient. The Qiagen DNeasy Blood extraction kit was used to purify genomic DNA from total PBMCs and from tumor samples. Collected pretreatment and during treatment, PBMCs were isolated and stored as previously described.

The sequence was obtained from a man between 65 and 79 years old with urothelial cancer. Specimen: PBMCs, collected around atezolizumab (anti-PD-L1) treatment. The chain employs TRBV2 and TRBJ2-1; 15 central bases correspond to TRBD2. The DNA is TGTGCCGGATCCGGGACTAGCGGGAGGAGTGTGTTCTTC. It specifies CAGSGTSGRSVFF.